Below, 22 T cell receptor beta chains from the same sample are listed, as sequenced in a study of CD8 T cells in ankylosing spondylitis. TCRdb re-called the 5' RACE reads with MiXCR, one entry per CDR3 protein. The sample records under 400,000 distinct CDR3 sequences, more than 9% being singletons. The source material was blood, either unsorted or a sorted T cell fraction (not recorded which). The origin of the receptors is a female donor with ankylosing spondylitis or in good health (not recorded which).

This clonotype was observed many times. The chain combines TRBV5-1 with TRBJ1-1, with no clear D. V was pared by 0 bases and J by 3 bases, with 12 bases between. Germline CDR1 SGHRS, CDR2 YFSETQ. The CDR3 contains 15 residues. The CDR3, as DNA: TGCGCCAGCAGCTTGGGTTCCTCAGTCGACACTGAAGCTTTCTTT. As protein: CASSLGSSVDTEAFF.

The chain couples TRBV7-6 to TRBJ2-3, with 11 bases aligning to TRBD2. After removal of 4 bases from V and 2 bases from J, the junction contained 11 bases not matched to a gene. This CDR3 region has 18 residues. From germline, CDR1 is SGHVS and CDR2 FNYEAQ. DNA for the CDR3: TGTGCCAGCAGCTCCCGGGGGGGGACTAGCGGACACACAGATACGCAGTATTTT. Protein sequence: CASSSRGGTSGHTDTQYF.

This chain uses TRBV10-1 with TRBJ2-2; TRBD1 might be the D (6 bases). The CDR3 has 15 residues. From germline, CDR1 is WNHNN and CDR2 SYGVQD (reference sequence). Trimming stripped 6 bases from V and 3 bases from J, with 14 bases between. In DNA form, the CDR3 reads TGCGCCAGCAGATTGACCGGGACACACACCGGGGAGCTGTTTTTT. This codes for CASRLTGTHTGELFF.

V gene TRBV5-1 combines with J gene TRBJ2-5; D ambiguous. Germline CDR1 reads SGHRS; CDR2 reads YFSETQ. The CDR3 is made up of 12 amino acids. Trimming removed 0 bases from V and 5 bases from J, with 5 bases in between. The CDR3 bases are TGCGCCAGCAGCTTGGAATTGGAGACCCAGTACTTC. Amino acid sequence: CASSLELETQYF.

This clonotype was seen more than once but under ten times. The V and J genes are TRBV7-2 and TRBJ1-4; D possibly corresponds to TRBD1 (5 bases). V shed 2 bases and J shed 8 bases, with 15 bases lying between them. Germline V lookup: CDR1 SGHTA, CDR2 FQGNSA. The CDR3 extends over 15 amino acids. The DNA for the CDR3 is TGTGCCAGCAGCTTACGGTTCAGGGTCGGAGAAAAACTGTTTTTT. Translation: CASSLRFRVGEKLFF. The whole variable domain, remainder taken from reference TRBV7-2 and TRBJ1-4, is GAGVSQSPSNKVTEKGKDVELRCDPISGHTALYWYRQSLGQGLEFLIYFQGNSAPDKSGLPSDRFSAERTGGSVSTLTIQRTQQEDSAVYLCASSLRFRVGEKLFFGSGTQLSVL.

For the CDR3, the DNA is TGCGCCAGCAGCTTAGGCGCGGCGGGCAGAACGGGACTTGGCGGGGAGCTGTTTTTT. This encodes CASSLGAAGRTGLGGELFF. This chain uses TRBV5-1 with TRBJ2-2, with D perhaps matching TRBD2 (6 bases). Germline CDR1 SGHRS, CDR2 YFSETQ. Trimming took 2 bases from V and 7 from J, leaving 27 bases between them. The length of the CDR3 is 19 residues.

The DNA for the CDR3 is TGCAGTGCTAGAGGTGGGACAGCGAGAACCGGGGAGCTGTTTTTT. This gives the protein CSARGGTARTGELFF. The genes are TRBV20-1 and TRBJ2-2, with 7 bases aligning to TRBD1. J gave up 5 bases and V 1 base, and 7 bases lay outside the gene matches. CDR3 length: 15 residues. CDR1 is DFQATT, CDR2 SNEGSKA, per germline (reference sequence).

The V gene is TRBV29-1, the J gene TRBJ2-5; D is unclear. Trimming pared 6 bases from V and 5 bases from J, leaving 7 bases between. Germline assignment: CDR1 SQVTM and CDR2 ANQGSEA. This CDR3 comprises 10 residues. The chain's CDR3 is CSVQVETQYF. In DNA form, the CDR3 reads TGCAGCGTACAAGTGGAGACCCAGTACTTC.

This clonotype was detected many times. This chain connects TRBV7-8 to TRBJ2-3; D is perhaps TRBD2 (6 bases). CDR3 size: 15 residues. V gave up 5 bases and J gave up 4 bases, with 16 bases separating them. Germline CDR1 reads SGHVS; CDR2 reads FQNEAQ. Written as DNA, the CDR3 is TGTGCCAGCAGCCAGGGACTTGTCGGTGCAGATACGCAGTATTTT. This sequence encodes CASSQGLVGADTQYF. Supplemented by reference TRBV7-8 and TRBJ2-3, the full variable domain reads GAGVSQSPRYKVAKRGQDVALRCDPISGHVSLFWYQQALGQGPEFLTYFQNEAQLDKSGLPSDRFFAERPEGSVSTLKIQRTQQEDSAVYLCASSQGLVGADTQYFGPGTRLTVL.

With respect to this clonotype: A much larger clone lies a single base off, so this may be a read error. The chain carries TRBV4-1 and TRBJ1-5; TRBD1 might be the D (5 bases). Trimming stripped 2 bases from V and 2 bases from J, with 7 bases between. CDR3 size: 14 residues. CDR1 and CDR2 (germline): MGHRA, YSYEKL. In nucleotides, the CDR3 is TGCGCCAGCAGCCAACAGGGTGGCAATCAGCCCCAGCATTTT. It yields the protein CASSQQGGNQPQHF.

The rearrangement uses TRBV20-1 and TRBJ2-2; the D call may be TRBD1 or TRBD2 (5 bases each). This CDR3 comprises 14 residues. The ends were cut back, 6 bases at V and 7 bases at J, with 18 bases in the middle. The germline gives CDR1 DFQATT, CDR2 SNEGSKA (reference sequence). DNA of the CDR3: TGCAGTGCCCTCCGGGCCCAGGGAGTCGGGGAGCTGTTTTTT. Protein sequence: CSALRAQGVGELFF.

This clonotype was counted many times. The chain combines TRBV9 with TRBJ1-5; the match to TRBD1 covers 9 bases. Trimming cost V 3 bases and J 3 bases; bases outside gene matches: 4. Germline V gene data show CDR1 as SGDLS and CDR2 as YYNGEE. The CDR3 spans 15 residues. CDR3 bases: TGTGCCAGCAGCGCCGGGACAGGGAACAATCAGCCCCAGCATTTT. Translation gives CASSAGTGNNQPQHF.

V is TRBV20-1 and J is TRBJ1-5; D is undetermined. V lost 6 bases and J lost 2, with 8 bases in between. CDR1 and CDR2 from the germline V gene are DFQATT and SNEGSKA (reference sequence). The CDR3 extends over 12 amino acids. The CDR3 nucleotides are TGCAGTGCGCCCCAGGGCAATCAGCCCCAGCATTTT. This gives the protein CSAPQGNQPQHF.

V and J are TRBV9 and TRBJ1-1; weak D call: TRBD1 (6 bases). V was clipped by 3 bases and J by 6 bases, with 12 bases between them. The CDR3 has 13 amino acids. Germline loops: CDR1 SGDLS, CDR2 YYNGEE. The CDR3 region has the DNA TGTGCCAGCAGCGGCTCAGGGGACGCTGAAGCTTTCTTT. As protein: CASSGSGDAEAFF.

The V and J genes are TRBV5-1 and TRBJ2-1; possible D gene TRBD2, 7 bases. Germline CDR1 and CDR2: SGHRS and YFSETQ. The CDR3 contains 15 residues. Between the trimmed V and J ends, which lost 7 bases and 3 bases, there was a span of 17 bases. CDR3 DNA sequence: TGCGCCAGCGGCCTGGGGGGGGCTATCTACAATGAGCAGTTCTTC. Its translation: CASGLGGAIYNEQFF.

This clonotype was detected ten times or more. The chain links TRBV9 to TRBJ1-4; 8 positions match TRBD1. CDR3 size: 15 residues. V shed 4 bases, J shed 3 bases, and the junction held 5 bases outside the gene matches. Germline loops: CDR1 SGDLS, CDR2 YYNGEE. CDR3 DNA: TGTGCCAGCAGCCCGGACAGGGCGGCTAATGAAAAACTGTTTTTT. Its translation is CASSPDRAANEKLFF.

The table lists this clonotype with a few counts. The chain is built from TRBV6-1 and TRBJ2-1; D possibly corresponds to TRBD2 (6 bases). V gave up 7 bases and J gave up 0 bases, with 22 bases separating them. The CDR3 covers 18 residues. Germline CDR1 is MNHNS and CDR2 is SASEGT. CDR3 loop: CASTLRFPAGSSYNEQFF. As DNA, the CDR3 is TGTGCCAGCACCTTACGATTTCCGGCCGGGAGCTCCTACAATGAGCAGTTCTTC.

This clonotype was observed at least ten times. V is TRBV2 and J is TRBJ1-5; TRBD1 matches 7 bases. The germline V gene encodes CDR1 SNHLY and CDR2 FYNNEI. This CDR3 comprises 13 residues. The V and J ends lost 6 bases and 4 bases, in that order; junction bases with no gene match: 3. The CDR3 is CASRIQGNQPQHF. The CDR3 DNA sequence: TGTGCCAGCAGGATACAGGGGAATCAGCCCCAGCATTTT.

This clonotype was found many times. This chain joins TRBV28 and TRBJ2-2, with D unresolved. This CDR3 has 13 residues. Germline V CDR1 and CDR2: MDHEN, SYDVKM. V was trimmed by 7 bases and J by 1 base, leaving 7 bases between them. This CDR3 is CASTYQNTGELFF. The CDR3 region has the DNA TGTGCCAGCACCTATCAGAACACCGGGGAGCTGTTTTTT.

This clonotype was recorded a few times. The gene calls are TRBV5-1 and TRBJ2-2; 7 bases align to TRBD1. The CDR3 has 15 amino acids. Germline CDR1 SGHRS, CDR2 YFSETQ. Germline trimming cut 7 bases from V and 5 bases from J; bases unmatched to any gene: 11. The CDR3: CASGNPGQSTGELFF. Written as DNA, the CDR3 is TGCGCCAGCGGCAATCCGGGACAGAGTACCGGGGAGCTGTTTTTT.

In this sample, this clonotype turned up a few times. CDR3 residues: CASSGQGITGANVLTF. The DNA for the CDR3 is TGTGCCAGCTCCGGACAGGGGATAACTGGGGCCAACGTCCTGACTTTC. J is TRBJ2-6 and V is TRBV28; 9 bases are shared with TRBD1. The CDR3 extends over 16 amino acids. Germline CDR1 is MDHEN and CDR2 is SYDVKM. V lost 8 bases, J lost 2 bases, and 7 bases stayed unmatched. The variable domain in full, with the rest retrieved from reference TRBV28 and TRBJ2-6, is DVKVTQSSRYLVKRTGEKVFLECVQDMDHENMFWYRQDPGLGLRLIYFSYDVKMKEKGDIPEGYSVSREKKERFSLILESASTNQTSMYLCASSGQGITGANVLTFGAGSRLTVL.

This clonotype was seen more than once but under ten times. This rearrangement joins TRBV6-1 to TRBJ1-6, with D tentatively TRBD1 (5 bases). The CDR3 sequence is 13 residues long. V was pared by 6 bases and J by 7 bases, with 10 bases between. Germline values: CDR1 MNHNS, CDR2 SASEGT. The CDR3 bases are TGTGCCAGCAGCGGGGCTGTCAATTCACCCCTCCACTTT. Amino acids: CASSGAVNSPLHF.